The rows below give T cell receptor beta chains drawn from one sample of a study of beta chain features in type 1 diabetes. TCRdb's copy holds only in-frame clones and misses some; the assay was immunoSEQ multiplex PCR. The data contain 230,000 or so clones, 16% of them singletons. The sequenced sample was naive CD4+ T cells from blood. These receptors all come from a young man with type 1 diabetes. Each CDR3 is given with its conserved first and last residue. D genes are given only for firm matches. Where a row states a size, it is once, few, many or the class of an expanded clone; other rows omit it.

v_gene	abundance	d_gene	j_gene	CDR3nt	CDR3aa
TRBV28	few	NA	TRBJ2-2	TGTGCCAGCAGGGGCGGACAATTCACCGGGGAGCTGTTTTTT	CASRGGQFTGELFF
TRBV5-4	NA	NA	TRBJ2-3	TGTGCCAGCAGCGATAAAGGACTCAGCACAGATACGCAGTATTTT	CASSDKGLSTDTQYF
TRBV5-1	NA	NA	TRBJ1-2	TGCGCCAGTTCTATCCAGGGGATAGCTAACTATGGCTACACCTTC	CASSIQGIANYGYTF
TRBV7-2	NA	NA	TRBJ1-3	TGTGCCAGCAGCTTCAGCAGTACGGGAAACACCATATATTTT	CASSFSSTGNTIYF
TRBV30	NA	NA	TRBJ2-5	TGTGCCTGGAATCGGCAGAACCAAGAGACCCAGTACTTC	CAWNRQNQETQYF
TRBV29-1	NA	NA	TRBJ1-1	TGCAGCGTCGCCCTTGTCGGCGGGAACACTGAAGCTTTCTTT	CSVALVGGNTEAFF
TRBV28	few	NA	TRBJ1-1	TGTGCCAGCAGCCAGGGGACCACTGAAGCTTTCTTT	CASSQGTTEAFF
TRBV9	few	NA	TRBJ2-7	TGTGCCAGCAGTCCGGGACGGAGGAGCTACGAGCAGTACTTC	CASSPGRRSYEQYF
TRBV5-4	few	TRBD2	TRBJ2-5	TGTGCCAGCAGCACTAAGACTAGCGGCCAAGAGACCCAGTACTTC	CASSTKTSGQETQYF
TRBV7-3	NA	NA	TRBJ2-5	TGTGCCAGCAGCGATCAAGAGACCCAGTACTTC	CASSDQETQYF
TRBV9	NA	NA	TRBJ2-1	TGTGCCAGCAGCCTAGTGGGTTCAAGCGATGAGCAGTTCTTC	CASSLVGSSDEQFF
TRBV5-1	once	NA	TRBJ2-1	TGCGCCAGCAGCTTGTTAACTCCCCGGTACAATGAGCAGTTCTTC	CASSLLTPRYNEQFF
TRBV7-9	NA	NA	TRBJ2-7	TGTGCCAGCAGCTTAGCGGGGAACCGCTACGAGCAGTACTTC	CASSLAGNRYEQYF
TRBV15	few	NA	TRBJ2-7	TGTGCCACCAGCAGAGATTCCGGGACGAGCTCCTACGAGCAGTACTTC	CATSRDSGTSSYEQYF
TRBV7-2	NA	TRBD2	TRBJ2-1	TGTGCCAGCAGCTTAGCTAGCGGGGGATACAATGAGCAGTTCTTC	CASSLASGGYNEQFF
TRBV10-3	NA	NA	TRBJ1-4	TGTGCCATCAGTGAGCAACAGGGTATTAATGAAAAACTGTTTTTT	CAISEQQGINEKLFF
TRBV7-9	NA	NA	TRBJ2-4	TGTGCCAGCAGCTCCGTCGGGACTTCCCGGAGAAACATTCAGTACTTC	CASSSVGTSRRNIQYF
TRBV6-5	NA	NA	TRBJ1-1	TGTGCCAGCAGCCCCCGATCGCGCCTCGACCGCGGTCTATTT	CASSPRSRLDRGLF
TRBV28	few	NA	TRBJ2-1	TGTGCCAGCAGTCTCCCCCCGACAGGCTACAATGAGCAGTTCTTC	CASSLPPTGYNEQFF
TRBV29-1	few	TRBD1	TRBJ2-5	TGCAGCGTTCGGGACAGAGTAGAAGAGACCCAGTACTTC	CSVRDRVEETQYF
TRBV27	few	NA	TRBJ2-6	TGTGCCAGCAGGATCTCTGGGGCCAACGTCCTGACTTTC	CASRISGANVLTF
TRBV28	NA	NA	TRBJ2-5	TGTGCCAGCATGGTGGGCCAAGAGACCCAGTACTTC	CASMVGQETQYF
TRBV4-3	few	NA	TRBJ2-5	TGCGCCAGCAGCCTCAAGAGGGGCAGGGGAGAGACCCAGTACTTC	CASSLKRGRGETQYF
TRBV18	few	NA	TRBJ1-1	TGTGCCAGCTCACCACCTTCGGTGAACACTGAAGCTTTCTTT	CASSPPSVNTEAFF
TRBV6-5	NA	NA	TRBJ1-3	TGTGCCAGCAGTTACTCAACAGGGACCTCTGGAAACACCATATATTTT	CASSYSTGTSGNTIYF
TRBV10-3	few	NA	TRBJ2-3	TGTGCCGGCGGAGGGGCAGGCACAGATACGCAGTATTTT	CAGGGAGTDTQYF
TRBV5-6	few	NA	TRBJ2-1	TGTGCCAGCAGCTTAGGCTACAACAATGAGCAGTTCTTC	CASSLGYNNEQFF
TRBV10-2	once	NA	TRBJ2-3	TGCGCCAGCAGTTCGACAGGCTACACAGATACGCAGTATTTT	CASSSTGYTDTQYF
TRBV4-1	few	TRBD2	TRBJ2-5	TGCGCCAGCAGCCTCGGACATCCCGGGACTAGCGGGATAAAAGAGACCCAGTACTTC	CASSLGHPGTSGIKETQYF
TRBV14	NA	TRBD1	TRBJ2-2	TGTGCCAGCAGCCGACAGGGGGCGAACACCGGGGAGCTGTTTTTT	CASSRQGANTGELFF
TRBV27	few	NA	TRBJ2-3	TGTGCCAGCAGTTCCGCGTCGTATACGCAGTATTTT	CASSSASYTQYF